The 22 T cell receptor beta chains given below trace back to one sample, sequenced in a study of T cell changes during pregnancy in multiple sclerosis. The repertoire was sequenced with immunoSEQ multiplex PCR; TCRdb's copy has only in-frame clones and lacks some. This sample yields 35,000 to 45,000 clones, of which roughly 91% are seen a single time; about 0.6% belongs to the top ten. The specimen comprised CD4+ T cells from peripheral blood mononuclear cells, sampled in the first trimester of pregnancy. The receptors stem from a female donor with multiple sclerosis, enrolled in a pregnancy study.

This clone was counted once. The V gene is TRBV5-1, the J gene TRBJ2-7, with a tentative D call TRBD1 (5 bases). CDR1 is SGHRS, CDR2 YFSETQ, per germline. The V end lost 4 bases, the J end lost 0 bases, and 17 bases lay between the germline ends. This CDR3 comprises 16 residues. CDR3 DNA sequence: TGCGCCAGCAGCCCCGGACACGCAAGTTCCTCCTACGAGCAGTACTTC. This gives the protein CASSPGHASSSYEQYF. Full variable domain (outside the CDR3, taken from reference TRBV5-1 and TRBJ2-7): KAGVTQTPRYLIKTRGQQVTLSCSPISGHRSVSWYQQTPGQGLQFLFEYFSETQRNKGNFPGRFSGRQFSNSRSEMNVSTLELGDSALYLCASSPGHASSSYEQYFGPGTRLTVT.

The chain uses TRBV5-6 and TRBJ1-1, with D hard to call. Trimming shortened V by 1 base and J by 5 bases, and 12 bases separated the two germline ends. Per germline, CDR1 SGHDT and CDR2 YYEEEE. The CDR3 extends over 14 amino acids. CDR3 sequence (DNA): TGTGCCAGCAGCTTGTGGTCGGCGAGGACTGAAGCTTTCTTT. Protein: CASSLWSARTEAFF.

V gene TRBV30 combines with J gene TRBJ2-1; TRBD1 might be the D (5 bases). Trimming took 2 bases from V and 9 from J, leaving 14 bases between them. Germline-derived CDR1 and CDR2 are GTSNPN and SVGIG (reference sequence). CDR3 size: 13 residues. The CDR3 coding sequence is TGTGCCTGGAGTAGGGGTCCTGCGCGTGAGCAGTTCTTC. As protein: CAWSRGPAREQFF. Looking up the rest from reference TRBV30 and TRBJ2-1 gives the full variable domain: SQTIHQWPATLVQPVGSPLSLECTVEGTSNPNLYWYRQAAGRGLQLLFYSVGIGQISSEVPQNLSASRPQDRQFILSSKKLLLSDSGFYLCAWSRGPAREQFFGPGTRLTVL.

This chain links TRBV2 with TRBJ2-7; 11 nucleotides align to TRBD1. The V segment lost 4 bases and the J segment 7 bases; nucleotides outside the gene matches: 3. In germline, CDR1 is SNHLY, CDR2 FYNNEI. The CDR3 length is 13 residues. As DNA, the CDR3 is TGTGCCAGCAGTGTGGACAGGGGGCGTGAGCAGTACTTC. Protein product: CASSVDRGREQYF.

This sequence joins TRBV7-3 and TRBJ2-1; D is possibly TRBD2 (5 bases). The germline CDR1 and CDR2 sequences are SGHTA and FQGTGA. The CDR3 spans 13 residues. The V and J ends lost 6 bases and 9 bases respectively, with 15 bases between them. The CDR3 DNA is TGTGCCAGCAGGCTGGACTTTGTCTCTGAGCAGTTCTTC. Its translation: CASRLDFVSEQFF. Together with reference TRBV7-3 and TRBJ2-1, the CDR3 gives the full variable domain: GAGVSQTPSNKVTEKGKYVELRCDPISGHTALYWYRQSLGQGPEFLIYFQGTGAADDSGLPNDRFFAVRPEGSVSTLKIQRTERGDSAVYLCASRLDFVSEQFFGPGTRLTVL.

By frequency in the sample, this clone is medium-sized. The chain links TRBV30 to TRBJ2-7, with 10 bases that match TRBD2. Germline CDR1 is GTSNPN and CDR2 is SVGIG (reference sequence). V was clipped by 8 bases and J by 4 bases; unmatched bases: 17. This CDR3 is built from 16 residues. CDR3 bases: TGTGCCGTGACTCGTGGCCGGGCTAGCGGGAGATACGAGCAGTACTTC. It codes for CAVTRGRASGRYEQYF.

The chain uses TRBV7-2 and TRBJ1-2; D uncertain. The V gene's germline CDR1 is SGHTA and CDR2 FQGNSA. The CDR3 is 14 amino acids. V shed 5 bases and J shed 8 bases, with 18 bases lying between them. The CDR3 bases are TGTGCCAGCAGCCCCCAGACTGGGTCCCAAGGCTACACCTTC. As protein: CASSPQTGSQGYTF.

The J gene is TRBJ2-7, the V gene TRBV6-1, with D perhaps TRBD2 (6 bases). This CDR3 region has 14 residues. Trimming removed 6 bases from V and 7 bases from J, with 19 bases in between. Germline V gene lookup returns CDR1 MNHNS and CDR2 SASEGT. CDR3 bases: TGTGCCAGCAGCCCCGGGACTGGGGCGCGGGAGCAGTACTTC. This translates into CASSPGTGAREQYF.

The chain has TRBV29-1 and TRBJ2-6, with D possibly TRBD2 on 6 matching bases. This CDR3 is built from 16 residues. CDR1 and CDR2 (germline): SQVTM, ANQGSEA. V lost 6 bases and J lost 0, with 15 bases in between. The CDR3 loop reads CSVQQDGSSGANVLTF. CDR3 nucleotides: TGCAGCGTCCAGCAGGACGGGAGCTCTGGGGCCAACGTCCTGACTTTC. The full variable domain, with the rest looked up from reference TRBV29-1 and TRBJ2-6, is SAVISQKPSRDICQRGTSLTIQCQVDSQVTMMFWYRQQPGQSLTLIATANQGSEATYESGFVIDKFPISRPNLTFSTLTVSNMSPEDSSIYLCSVQQDGSSGANVLTFGAGSRLTVL.

The J gene is TRBJ1-2, the V gene TRBV18; D gene uncertain. This CDR3 is built from 13 residues. Trimming shortened V by 4 bases and J by 6 bases, and 12 bases separated the two germline ends. CDR1 is KGHSH and CDR2 is LQKENI in the germline V gene. CDR3 sequence: CASSRSGVDGYTF. The CDR3 DNA sequence: TGTGCCAGCTCACGATCCGGGGTTGATGGCTACACCTTC.

The rearrangement uses TRBV7-3 and TRBJ1-2; no clear D. Trimming cost V 5 bases and J 4 bases, with 23 bases left between them. CDR3 length equals 17 residues. Germline V gene sequence: CDR1 SGHTA, CDR2 FQGTGA. The CDR3, as DNA: TGTGCCAGCAGCCGCCTCCCAACCTCCACGACATCCTATGGCTACACCTTC. Translated, it gives CASSRLPTSTTSYGYTF.

The J gene is TRBJ2-7, the V gene TRBV28; no clear D. The germline V gene encodes CDR1 MDHEN and CDR2 SYDVKM. Trimming cost V 3 bases and J 2 bases, with 11 bases left between them. The CDR3 loop spans 14 amino acids. The CDR3 bases are TGTGCCAGCAGTTTCAGTGGCGGAACCTACGAGCAGTACTTC. Residues: CASSFSGGTYEQYF.

This chain's CDR3 is CASSEVSPRGAFF. CDR3 in DNA: TGTGCCAGCAGTGAAGTGTCACCCCGCGGCGCTTTCTTT. V is TRBV2 and J is TRBJ1-1, with unresolved D. CDR1 and CDR2 (germline): SNHLY, FYNNEI. The CDR3 sequence is 13 residues long. V dropped 1 base and J dropped 11 bases, with 14 bases sitting between them.

This sequence joins TRBV30 and TRBJ2-1, with TRBD2 as a possible D gene (6 bases). The germline gives CDR1 GTSNPN, CDR2 SVGIG (reference sequence). The V and J ends lost 0 bases and 8 bases respectively, with 11 bases between them. There are 13 residues in the CDR3. CDR3 sequence reads: CAWSVGTAYEQFF. The DNA for the CDR3 is TGTGCCTGGAGTGTAGGGACTGCTTATGAGCAGTTCTTC.

The V and J genes are TRBV7-8 and TRBJ2-7; tentatively, D is TRBD2 (7 bases). Between the trimmed V and J ends, which lost 4 bases and 5 bases, there was a span of 15 bases. From germline, CDR1 is SGHVS and CDR2 FQNEAQ. The CDR3 covers 14 residues. The CDR3 DNA follows: TGTGCCAGCAGCTCGAGGGGGGGGAGCGACGAGCAGTACTTC. This encodes CASSSRGGSDEQYF.

CDR3 DNA: TGCGCCAGCAGCCAAGATCCGGGACAGGGGTCCTACGAGCAGTACTTC. It encodes CASSQDPGQGSYEQYF. The chain joins TRBV4-1 to TRBJ2-7; 10 bases fit TRBD1. CDR1 MGHRA and CDR2 YSYEKL come from the germline V gene. This CDR3 comprises 16 residues. The junction had 3 bases not matched to a gene; V was cut back by 0 bases and J by 1 base.

V usage is TRBV5-4 and J usage is TRBJ2-5; no clear D. CDR3 length equals 13 residues. With 2 bases removed from V and 4 bases from J, the gap between germline ends came to 9 bases. Germline CDR1 reads SGHNT; CDR2 reads YYREEE (reference sequence). CDR3 DNA: TGTGCCAGCAGCTTAAGTAGCATAGAGACCCAGTACTTC. Its translation is CASSLSSIETQYF.

The table lists this clone with a count of one. V and J are TRBV30 and TRBJ2-1, with D possibly TRBD2 on 6 matching bases. Trimming took off 0 bases at V and 4 bases at J, with 10 bases between the two ends. CDR1 is GTSNPN, CDR2 SVGIG, per germline (reference sequence). This CDR3 is built from 14 residues. The CDR3 spells CAWSVGRDYNEQFF. The CDR3 region has the DNA TGTGCCTGGAGTGTGGGGCGGGATTACAATGAGCAGTTCTTC.

The chain is built from TRBV5-1 and TRBJ1-5; D unresolved. This CDR3 comprises 14 residues. CDR1 and CDR2 from the germline V gene are SGHRS and YFSETQ. V lost 3 bases, J lost 7 bases, and 14 bases lay in between. As DNA, the CDR3 is TGCGCCAGCAGCTCCGGTAGTCCGGGACAGCCCCAGCATTTT. Its protein is CASSSGSPGQPQHF.

The chain combines TRBV28 with TRBJ1-2; D remains unclear. CDR1 is MDHEN, CDR2 SYDVKM, per germline. Between the trimmed V and J ends, which lost 4 bases and 8 bases, there was a span of 8 bases. The CDR3 sequence is 11 residues long. CDR3 in amino acids: CASSSKIGYTF. CDR3 nucleotides: TGTGCCAGCAGTTCAAAAATCGGCTACACCTTC.

This sequence joins TRBV7-9 and TRBJ2-4; D is unclear. The ends were cut back, 5 bases at V and 9 bases at J, with 11 bases in the middle. Germline loops: CDR1 SEHNR, CDR2 FQNEAQ (reference sequence). CDR3 length: 12 residues. Written as DNA, the CDR3 is TGTGCCAGCAGCCTCCAGGATTCCATTCAGTACTTC. It translates to CASSLQDSIQYF.

CDR3 nucleotide sequence: TGTGCCAGCAGCTTAGTTCATGGAAACACCATATATTTT. Its translation: CASSLVHGNTIYF. The genes are TRBV7-2 and TRBJ1-3; the D is unclear. Between the trimmed V and J ends, which lost 1 base and 3 bases, there was a span of 4 bases. Germline V gene lookup returns CDR1 SGHTA and CDR2 FQGNSA. The CDR3 has 13 residues.